This TCR beta chain was observed in a study of cytomegalovirus exposure and HLA in healthy donors. PCR was performed using 60 Vbeta and 13 Jbeta primers. Only in-frame clones appear in the TCRdb table, and some are missing; sequencing was by immunoSEQ multiplex PCR. The sample includes around 110,000 clones, around 67% of them seen just once. In regard to this clone: No antigen is known for it.

General observations from the study: One later analysis reportedly identified an Asian-associated ancestry cluster that showed fewer N-insertions than the roughly 700-donor mean. Beyond CMV serostatus, there was no information to go on about immune exposure. Common viral pathogens were later found to be apparently linked to several of the most significant clusters.

Germline V CDR1 and CDR2: MNHEY, SVGAGI. V gave up 10 bases and J gave up 4 bases, with 13 bases separating them. This CDR3 comprises 12 residues. The TCR comes from a middle-aged woman in good health and CMV-seropositive. Sequencing used PBMCs. The gene calls are TRBV6-5 and TRBJ1-1, with D possibly matching TRBD1 (6 bases). The CDR3 DNA follows: TGTGCCAACAGGGACTCGACCACTGAAGCTTTCTTT. Protein product: CANRDSTTEAFF.